This T cell receptor beta chain emerged from a study of metastatic and nonmetastatic thyroid tumors. Study at large: Samples came from malignant and benign thyroid patients, and repertoires were compared across blood and tumor or nodule tissue.

Overall study results and limits: As reported, TCR beta diversity in blood and tumor was significantly higher in malignant thyroid tumors than in benign nodules.

A few counts support this clone. The antigen is unknown. How the authors handled the data: CDR3 was compared across clinicopathological groups, and the resulting differences were used to build a distant-metastasis classifier for papillary thyroid cancer. TCRdb reprocessed the PCR reads using MiXCR. The V and J calls were not made by the authors but by TCRdb's processing. The data show around 40,000 clones, with about 15% seen just once and roughly 5.6% held by the top ten. No treatment had been given to any patient before thyroid surgery. The CDR3 is 13 residues long. CDR1 and CDR2 (germline): MNHNS, SASEGT. Trimming took off 7 bases at V and 7 bases at J, with 16 bases between the two ends.

The chain combines TRBV6-1 with TRBJ1-2, with D possibly matching TRBD1 (6 bases). Sample: blood. The sequence came from a male donor with papillary thyroid cancer or a benign thyroid nodule (not recorded which). Some clones in this sample may be carry-over from other donors' samples. The CDR3 bases are TGTGCCAGCAATCCTCTGGGGGCGAGTGGCTACACCTTC. This sequence encodes CASNPLGASGYTF.